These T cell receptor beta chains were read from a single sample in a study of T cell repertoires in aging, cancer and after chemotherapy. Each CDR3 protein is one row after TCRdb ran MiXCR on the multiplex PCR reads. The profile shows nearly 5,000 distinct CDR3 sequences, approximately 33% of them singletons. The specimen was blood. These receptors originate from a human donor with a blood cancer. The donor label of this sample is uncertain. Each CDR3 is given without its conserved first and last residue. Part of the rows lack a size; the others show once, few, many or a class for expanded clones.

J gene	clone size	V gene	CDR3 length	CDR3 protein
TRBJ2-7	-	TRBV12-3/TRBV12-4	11	ASSTGGPYEQY
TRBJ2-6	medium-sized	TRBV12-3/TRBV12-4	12	ASNPGVGANVLT
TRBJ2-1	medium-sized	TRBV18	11	ASSPPASDEQF
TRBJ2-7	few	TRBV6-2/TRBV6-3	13	ASSRTTDRGNEQY
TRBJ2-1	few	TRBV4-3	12	ASSQGGWGNEQF
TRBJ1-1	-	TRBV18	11	ASSPGTGPEAF
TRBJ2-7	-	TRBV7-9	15	ASSPPFRQGRSYEQY
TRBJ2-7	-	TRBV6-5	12	ASSASGTGGEQY
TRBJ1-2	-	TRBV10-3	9	ASSELDGYT
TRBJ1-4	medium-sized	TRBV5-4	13	ASSPDRATNEKLF
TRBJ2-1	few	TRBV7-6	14	ASGIQRTSGYNEQF
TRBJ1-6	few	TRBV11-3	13	ASSLGDGTPSPLH
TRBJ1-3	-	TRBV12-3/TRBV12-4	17	ASSYSRLNTGDSGNTIY
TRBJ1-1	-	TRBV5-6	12	ASSTGRGYTEAF
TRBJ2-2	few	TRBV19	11	ASSTQYTGELF
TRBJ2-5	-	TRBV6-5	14	VSSGGTSGSQETQY
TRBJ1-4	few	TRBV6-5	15	ASSYSGQGRTNEKLF